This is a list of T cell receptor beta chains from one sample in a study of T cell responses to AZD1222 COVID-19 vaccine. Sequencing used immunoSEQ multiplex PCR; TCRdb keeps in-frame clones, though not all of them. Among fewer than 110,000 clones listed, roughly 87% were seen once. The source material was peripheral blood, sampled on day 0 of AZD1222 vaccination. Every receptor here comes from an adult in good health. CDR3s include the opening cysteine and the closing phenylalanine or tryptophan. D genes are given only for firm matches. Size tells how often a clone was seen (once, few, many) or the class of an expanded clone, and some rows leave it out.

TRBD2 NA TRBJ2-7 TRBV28 TGTGCCAGCAGCCCATCGGGGGGAGAGCAGTACTTC CASSPSGGEQYF
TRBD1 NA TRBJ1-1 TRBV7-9 TGTGCCAGCAGCCCGAGAGGGGACAGCTCGAACACTGAAGCTTTCTTT CASSPRGDSSNTEAFF
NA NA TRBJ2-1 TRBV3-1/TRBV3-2 TGTGCCAGCAGCCTCGGGACTTCTACCTACAATGAGCAGTTCTTC CASSLGTSTYNEQFF
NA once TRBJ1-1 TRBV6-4 TGTGCCAGCAGCAAACCCAGGGAAGGGAACACTGAAGCTTTCTTT CASSKPREGNTEAFF
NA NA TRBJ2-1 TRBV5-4 TGTGCCAGCAGCCTAGGACAGCAGAACAATGAGCAGTTCTTC CASSLGQQNNEQFF
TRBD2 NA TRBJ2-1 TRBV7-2 TGTGCCAGCAGCCCCTCTCCGCGCGGGAGTATAGATGAGCAGTTCTTC CASSPSPRGSIDEQFF
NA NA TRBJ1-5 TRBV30 TGTGCCTGGAGCATCGGCGTCAATCAGCCCCAGCATTTT CAWSIGVNQPQHF
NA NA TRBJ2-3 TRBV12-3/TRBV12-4 TGTGCCAGCAGTTTAAGCACAGATACGCAGTATTTT CASSLSTDTQYF
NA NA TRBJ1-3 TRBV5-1 TGCGCCAGCAGCTTGGGGTTGTCAGGGGCCTCTGGAAACACCATATATTTT CASSLGLSGASGNTIYF
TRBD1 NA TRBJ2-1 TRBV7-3 TGTGCCAGCAGCTTTTCAGGGGACAGCTCCTACAATGAGCAGTTCTTC CASSFSGDSSYNEQFF
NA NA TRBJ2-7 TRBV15 TGTGCCACCAGCAGAAGGAGGGCTAGCGCTACCTCCTACGAGCAGTACTTC CATSRRRASATSYEQYF
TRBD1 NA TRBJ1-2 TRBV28 TGTGCCAGCAGTCGACAGGGGTATGGCTACACCTTC CASSRQGYGYTF
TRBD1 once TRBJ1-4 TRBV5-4 TGTGCCAGCAGCCCCGGGACAGGGTGGCCAAAACTGTTTTTT CASSPGTGWPKLFF
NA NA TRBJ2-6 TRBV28 TGTGCCAGCACGGCCACTATCTTTCGGGCCTCTGGGGCCAACGTCCTGACTTTC CASTATIFRASGANVLTF
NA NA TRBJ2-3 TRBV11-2 TGTGCCAGCAGCTTATCCAGAGACACAGATACGCAGTATTTT CASSLSRDTDTQYF
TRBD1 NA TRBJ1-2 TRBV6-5 TGTGCCAGCAGGGGACAGCTTTATGGCTACACCTTC CASRGQLYGYTF
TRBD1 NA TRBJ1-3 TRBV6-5 TGTGCCAGCAGTTACACGGGACAGGGGTCTGGAAACACCATATATTTT CASSYTGQGSGNTIYF
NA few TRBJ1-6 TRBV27 TGTGCCAGCAGTCCCGATCTTCTGGGCTCCTATAATTCACCCCTCCACTTT CASSPDLLGSYNSPLHF
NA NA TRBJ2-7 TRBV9 TGTGCCAGCAGCGTAGAGGGGGGGACAGAGTACGAGCAGTACTTC CASSVEGGTEYEQYF
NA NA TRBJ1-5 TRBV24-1 TGTGCCACCAGTGATGTCCGGGACACGAATCAGCCCCAGCATTTT CATSDVRDTNQPQHF
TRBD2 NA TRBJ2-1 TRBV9 TGTGCCAGCAGCGTAACTAGCGACAATGAGCAGTTCTTC CASSVTSDNEQFF
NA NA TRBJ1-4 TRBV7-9 TGTGCCAGCAGCTTGACAGAGACAACTAATGAAAAACTGTTTTTT CASSLTETTNEKLFF
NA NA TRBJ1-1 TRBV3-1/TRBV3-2 TGTGCCAGCAGCCAAACCCCATCCACTGAAGCTTTCTTT CASSQTPSTEAFF
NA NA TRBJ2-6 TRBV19 TGTGCCAGTAGTACTGGGGCCAACGTCCTGACTTTC CASSTGANVLTF
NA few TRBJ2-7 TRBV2 TGTGCCAGCATTTACCGGGTCTCGGAGGGGGAGCAGTACTTC CASIYRVSEGEQYF
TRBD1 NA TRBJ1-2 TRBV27 TGTGCCAGCAGTTTCCAGGGGGAGGGCTACACCTTC CASSFQGEGYTF
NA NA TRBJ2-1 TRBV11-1 TGTGCCAGCAGCTCCCGGGACCCAGGGTACAATGAGCAGTTCTTC CASSSRDPGYNEQFF
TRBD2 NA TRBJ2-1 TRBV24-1 TGTGCCACCAGTGACCCCGGACTAGCGGGAGGCAATGAGCAGTTCTTC CATSDPGLAGGNEQFF
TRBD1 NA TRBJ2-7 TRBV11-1 TGTGCCAGCAGCTTAGGGGACAGTGGACACGAGCAGTACTTC CASSLGDSGHEQYF
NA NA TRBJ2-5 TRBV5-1 TGCGCCAGCAGCTTCCACGGGTCAGAAGAGACCCAGTACTTC CASSFHGSEETQYF
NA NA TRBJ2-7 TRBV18 TGTGCCAGCTCACCACAGGACGGAGGATACGAGCAGTACTTC CASSPQDGGYEQYF
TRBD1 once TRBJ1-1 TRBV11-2 TGTGCCAGCAGCCCATGGGACAGGGGCCGCTTAAACACTGAAGCTTTCTTT CASSPWDRGRLNTEAFF
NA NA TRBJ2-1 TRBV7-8 TGTGCCAGCAGCTTAATCGTCCTAGCTCGCTACAATGAGCAGTTCTTC CASSLIVLARYNEQFF
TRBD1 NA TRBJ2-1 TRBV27 TGTGCCAGCAGTGGGACAGGGTCCTACAATGAGCAGTTCTTC CASSGTGSYNEQFF
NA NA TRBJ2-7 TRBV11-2 TGTGCCAGCAGCTTAGCGGGGCAGCGTCTCTCCTACGAGCAGTACTTC CASSLAGQRLSYEQYF
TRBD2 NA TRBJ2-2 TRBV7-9 TGTGCCAGCAGCCCGACTAGCGGGAGGGCCGGGGAGCTGTTTTTT CASSPTSGRAGELFF
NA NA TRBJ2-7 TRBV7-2 TGTGCCAGCAGCTTACTGAGCGGGACAACCTACGAGCAGTACTTC CASSLLSGTTYEQYF
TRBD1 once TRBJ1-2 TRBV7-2 TGTGCCAGCAGCTCCAAAATCGGGACAGCTAACTATGGCTACACCTTC CASSSKIGTANYGYTF
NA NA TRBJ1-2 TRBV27 TGTGCCAGCAGTGATCGAGACTATCCAGGGGCGGAGGGCTACACCTTC CASSDRDYPGAEGYTF
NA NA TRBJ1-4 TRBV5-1 TGCGCCAGCAGCTTGGCCGGGTCAGGTGGTAATGAAAAACTGTTTTTT CASSLAGSGGNEKLFF
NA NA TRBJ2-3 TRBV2 TGTGCCAGCAACCCCCCCGCGGCGCAGTATTTT CASNPPAAQYF
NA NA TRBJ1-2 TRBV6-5 TGTGCCAGCAGCCGCGACAGCCCCTATGGCTACACCTTC CASSRDSPYGYTF
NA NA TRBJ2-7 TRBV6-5 TGTGCCAGCAGTTACTCGAGTGGAGGTAGGGCCGGGCAGTACTTC CASSYSSGGRAGQYF
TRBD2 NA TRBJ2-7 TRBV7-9 TGTGCCAGCGTCGGGGGGCGGGAGGACCTCAACGAGCAGTACTTC CASVGGREDLNEQYF
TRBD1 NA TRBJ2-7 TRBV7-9 TGTGCCAGCAGCCCAGGGGGACGCGACGCCTACGAGCAGTACTTC CASSPGGRDAYEQYF
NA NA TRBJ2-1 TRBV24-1 TGTGCCACCATCGGGCGGGCCCCCAGAAATGAGCAGTTCTTC CATIGRAPRNEQFF
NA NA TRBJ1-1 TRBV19 TGTGCCAGTAGTATCATTAGGGCCACTGAAGCTTTCTTT CASSIIRATEAFF
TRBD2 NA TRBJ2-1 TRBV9 TGTGCCAGCAGCGTAGGGCTAGCGGGGATCCCAGAGCAGTTCTTC CASSVGLAGIPEQFF
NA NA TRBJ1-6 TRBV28 TGTGCCAGCAGTTCGCAAGACAGATTTCAGACCCTCCACTTT CASSSQDRFQTLHF
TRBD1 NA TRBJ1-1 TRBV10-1 TGCGCCAGCAGTGAGTCCGGGACAGGGAACACTGAAGCTTTCTTT CASSESGTGNTEAFF
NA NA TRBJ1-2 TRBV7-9 TGTGCCAGCAGCTCGGACAACCAAGTTGGGGGCTACACCTTC CASSSDNQVGGYTF
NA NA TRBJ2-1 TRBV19 TGTGCCAGTAGTATAAGGCTCCAAGGCTCCTACAATGAGCAGTTCTTC CASSIRLQGSYNEQFF
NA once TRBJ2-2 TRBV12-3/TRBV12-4 TGTGCCAGCAGCTGGGTGCAGACCGGGGAGCTGTTTTTT CASSWVQTGELFF
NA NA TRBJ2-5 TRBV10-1 TGCGCCAGCAGTGCTCAACTCCAAGAGACCCAGTACTTC CASSAQLQETQYF
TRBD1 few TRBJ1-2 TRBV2 TGTGCCAGCAGTCGACAGGGTCATGGCTACACCTTC CASSRQGHGYTF
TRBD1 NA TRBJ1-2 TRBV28 TGTGCCAGCAGTTCTTTCTTACCCGGACAGGGTACGGGTTATTATGGCTACACCTTC CASSSFLPGQGTGYYGYTF
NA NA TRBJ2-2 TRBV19 TGTGCCAGTAGTATCCACAACACCGGGGAGCTGTTTTTT CASSIHNTGELFF
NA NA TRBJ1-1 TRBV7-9 TGTGCCAGCAGTTTTTCCCAAGTGCTGAACACTGAAGCTTTCTTT CASSFSQVLNTEAFF